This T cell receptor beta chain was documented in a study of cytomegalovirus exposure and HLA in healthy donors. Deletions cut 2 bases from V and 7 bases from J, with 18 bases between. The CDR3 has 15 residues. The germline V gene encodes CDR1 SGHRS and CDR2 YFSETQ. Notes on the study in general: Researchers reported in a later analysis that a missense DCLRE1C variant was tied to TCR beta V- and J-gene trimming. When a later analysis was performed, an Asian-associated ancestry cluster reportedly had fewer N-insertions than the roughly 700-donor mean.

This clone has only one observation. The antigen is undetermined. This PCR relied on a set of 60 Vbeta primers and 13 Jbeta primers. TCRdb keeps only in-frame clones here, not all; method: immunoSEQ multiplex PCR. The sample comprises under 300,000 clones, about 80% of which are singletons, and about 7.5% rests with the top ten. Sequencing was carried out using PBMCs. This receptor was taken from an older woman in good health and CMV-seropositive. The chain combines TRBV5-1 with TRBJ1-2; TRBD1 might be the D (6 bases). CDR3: CASSLAQGPSRGYTF. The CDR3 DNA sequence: TGCGCCAGCAGCTTAGCACAGGGTCCCTCTCGTGGCTACACCTTC.